This entry is about one T cell receptor (beta chain). The entry originates in a study of blood T cell repertoires in COVID-19. Across the study: T cells, B-cell-depleted T cells, or PBMCs supplied cDNA or gDNA.

CDR3 size: 16 residues. V was clipped by 3 bases and J by 1 base; unmatched bases: 6. Germline-derived CDR1 and CDR2 are MDHEN and SYDVKM. Data came from immunoSEQ multiplex PCR; TCRdb stores just in-frame clones and leaves some out. The sample holds some 60,000 clones, 81% seen once. This TCR derives from a woman of 80 years or more with active or convalescent COVID-19. Sequenced material: peripheral blood. The chain uses TRBV28 and TRBJ1-5; 7 nucleotides align to TRBD1. The CDR3 region is CASSLVGQRSNQPQHF. The CDR3 coding sequence is TGTGCCAGCAGTTTGGTGGGACAGAGAAGCAATCAGCCCCAGCATTTT.